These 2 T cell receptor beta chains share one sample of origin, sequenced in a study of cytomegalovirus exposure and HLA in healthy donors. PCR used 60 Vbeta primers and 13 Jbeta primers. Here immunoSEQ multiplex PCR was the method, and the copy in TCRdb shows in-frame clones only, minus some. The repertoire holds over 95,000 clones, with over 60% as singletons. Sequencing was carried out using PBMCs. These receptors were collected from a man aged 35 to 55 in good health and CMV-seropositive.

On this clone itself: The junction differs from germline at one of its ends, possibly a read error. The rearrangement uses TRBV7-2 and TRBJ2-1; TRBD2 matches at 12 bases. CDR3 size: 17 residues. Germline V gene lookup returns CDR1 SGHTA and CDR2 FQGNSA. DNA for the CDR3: TGTGTCAGCAGCGTCCAGCTAGCGGGGGGGCTCGGCAATGAGCAGTTCTTC. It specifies CVSSVQLAGGLGNEQFF. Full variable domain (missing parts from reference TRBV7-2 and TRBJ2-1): GAGVSQSPSNKVTEKGKDVELRCDPISGHTALYWYRQSLGQGLEFLIYFQGNSAPDKSGLPSDRFSAERTGGSVSTLTIQRTQQEDSAVYLCVSSVQLAGGLGNEQFFGPGTRLTVL.

CDR3 nucleotides: TGCGCCAGCAGCCAAGATTTGGTAGGGGCCAGCTATGGCTACACCTTC. It specifies CASSQDLVGASYGYTF. The chain links TRBV4-3 to TRBJ1-2; a weak D match, TRBD1 (5 bases). Germline assignment: CDR1 LGHNA and CDR2 YSLEER. The V and J ends lost 0 bases and 4 bases respectively, with 15 bases between them. The CDR3 is 16 amino acids.